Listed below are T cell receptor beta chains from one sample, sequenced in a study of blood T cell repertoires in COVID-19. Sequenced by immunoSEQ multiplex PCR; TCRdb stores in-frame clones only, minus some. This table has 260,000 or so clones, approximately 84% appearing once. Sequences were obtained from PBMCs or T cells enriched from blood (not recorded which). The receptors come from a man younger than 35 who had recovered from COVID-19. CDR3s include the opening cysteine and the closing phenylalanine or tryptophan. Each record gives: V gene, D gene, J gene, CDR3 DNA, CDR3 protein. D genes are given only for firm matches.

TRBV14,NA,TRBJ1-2,TGTGCCAGCAGCCACATCAGGTTGGGCGGCTACACCTTC,CASSHIRLGGYTF
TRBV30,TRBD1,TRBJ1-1,TGTGCCTGGAGTGTACACCGGGACAGTGTTGAAGCTTTCTTT,CAWSVHRDSVEAFF
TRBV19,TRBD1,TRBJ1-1,TGTGCCAGTGGGGACAGTTTAAGGAACACTGAAGCTTTCTTT,CASGDSLRNTEAFF
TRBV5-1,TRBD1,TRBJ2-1,TGCGCCAGCAGCCCGGACAGGCCTAGGGAGCAGTTCTTC,CASSPDRPREQFF
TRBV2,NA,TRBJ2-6,TGTGCCAGCAGTGTCGAGGGGGCTGGGGCCAACGTCCTGACTTTC,CASSVEGAGANVLTF
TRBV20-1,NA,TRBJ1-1,TGCAGTGCTAGTGGTGGGAGCGCTGAAGCTTTCTTT,CSASGGSAEAFF
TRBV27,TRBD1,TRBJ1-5,TGTGCCAGCAGTAAGACAGGGGGAGCGGGCAATCAGCCCCAGCATTTT,CASSKTGGAGNQPQHF
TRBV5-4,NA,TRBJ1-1,TGTGCCAGCAGCTTCAGGGGTGGAGAGGCTGAAGCTTTCTTT,CASSFRGGEAEAFF
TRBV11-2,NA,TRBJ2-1,TGTGCCAGCTCGTCGCGGGGACTCTCCTACAATGAGCAGTTCTTC,CASSSRGLSYNEQFF
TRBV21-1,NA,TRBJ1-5,TGTGCCAGCAGTATCCTCCCGGGGCAGCCCCAGCATTTT,CASSILPGQPQHF
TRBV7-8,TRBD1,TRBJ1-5,TGTGCCAGCAGTCAGCCAGGGGGCATAGGCAATCAGCCCCAGCATTTT,CASSQPGGIGNQPQHF